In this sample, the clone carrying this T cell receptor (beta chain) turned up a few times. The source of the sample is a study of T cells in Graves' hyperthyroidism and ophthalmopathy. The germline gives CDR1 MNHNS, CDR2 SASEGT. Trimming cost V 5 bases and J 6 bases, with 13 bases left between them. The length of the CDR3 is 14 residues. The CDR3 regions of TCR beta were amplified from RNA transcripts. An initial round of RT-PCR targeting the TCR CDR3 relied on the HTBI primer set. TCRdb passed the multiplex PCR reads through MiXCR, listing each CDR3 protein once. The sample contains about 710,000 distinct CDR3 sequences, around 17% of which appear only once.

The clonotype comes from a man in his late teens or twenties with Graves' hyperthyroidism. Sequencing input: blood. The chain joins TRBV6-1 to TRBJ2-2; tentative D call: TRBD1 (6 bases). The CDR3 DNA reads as TGTGCCAGCAGTAGGAACAGGGCCGCCGGGGAGCTGTTTTTT. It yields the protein CASSRNRAAGELFF.